Below, 19 T cell receptor beta chains from the same sample are listed, as sequenced in a study of T-cell memory formation after mild COVID-19. Each CDR3 protein gets one entry after TCRdb re-called the 5' RACE reads with MiXCR. The sample has roughly 130,000 distinct CDR3 sequences, about a sixth seen once; the top ten hold 4% to 6%. The specimen was PBMCs or a T cell subset sorted from them (not recorded which). The receptor set was obtained from a man younger than 35 who had mild COVID-19 (a few samples of this study predate the infection). Cell type and time point are not known.

Only a few counts were recorded for this clonotype. This chain links TRBV4-3 with TRBJ2-3, with a weak D call TRBD1 (6 bases). CDR3 size: 15 residues. V lost 4 bases to trimming and J lost 2 bases, with 13 bases between them. The germline gives CDR1 LGHNA, CDR2 YSLEER. The chain's CDR3 is CASSPRDTPTDTQYF. CDR3 nucleotide sequence: TGCGCCAGCAGCCCCCGGGACACCCCCACAGATACGCAGTATTTT.

DNA for the CDR3: TGCGCCAGCAGCCAAGATGGGGCCAGATTTGGCACAGATACGCAGTATTTT. Translated: CASSQDGARFGTDTQYF. The V call is TRBV4-3, the J call TRBJ2-3, with TRBD1 as a possible D gene (5 bases). The V end lost 0 bases, the J end lost 1 base, and 14 bases lay between the germline ends. CDR1 and CDR2 (germline): LGHNA, YSLEER. The CDR3 contains 17 residues.

This clonotype showed up just a few times. The rearrangement joins TRBV12-3 or TRBV12-4 to TRBJ1-4; D is unclear. V lost 5 bases to trimming and J lost 6 bases, with 22 bases between them. This CDR3 comprises 17 residues. The CDR3 here is CASSPTPGWGVDEKLFF. The CDR3 region has the DNA TGTGCCAGCAGTCCTACCCCGGGGTGGGGTGTGGATGAAAAACTGTTTTTT.

The chain links TRBV12-3 or TRBV12-4 to TRBJ1-5; 8 nucleotides line up with TRBD1. The CDR3 is 14 amino acids. J gave up 2 bases and V 4 bases, and 1 base lay outside the gene matches. Written as DNA, the CDR3 is TGTGCCAGCAGTTGGGGACAGGGCAATCAGCCCCAGCATTTT. This sequence encodes CASSWGQGNQPQHF.

The chain couples TRBV20-1 to TRBJ2-3; no reliable D call. Germline CDR1 and CDR2: DFQATT and SNEGSKA (reference sequence). With 0 bases removed from V and 1 base from J, the gap between germline ends came to 8 bases. CDR3 length: 14 amino acids. CDR3 nucleotide sequence: TGCAGTGCTAGAGATAATCACGGCACAGATACGCAGTATTTT. Translation: CSARDNHGTDTQYF.

This rearrangement joins TRBV12-3 or TRBV12-4 to TRBJ2-3; 7 bases fit TRBD1. The CDR3 is 13 amino acids. V lost 6 bases to trimming and J lost 2 bases; unmatched junction nucleotides: 2. CDR3 nucleotide sequence: TGTGCCAGCAGCGACAGGGCCACAGATACGCAGTATTTT. Translating it yields CASSDRATDTQYF.

The sample holds many counts of this clonotype. V usage is TRBV7-3 and J usage is TRBJ2-1; D is uncertain. Germline V lookup: CDR1 SGHTA, CDR2 FQGTGA. Trimming took 4 bases from V and 3 from J, leaving 16 bases between them. The CDR3 sequence is 16 residues long. The CDR3 nucleotides are TGTGCCAGCAGCTCAAGCCGGGCCAAGAACTACAATGAGCAGTTCTTC. Protein sequence: CASSSSRAKNYNEQFF.

This clonotype was observed a handful of times. The rearrangement joins TRBV11-2 to TRBJ2-1; TRBD1 aligns across 9 bases. Germline V gene lookup returns CDR1 SGHAT and CDR2 FQNNGV. This CDR3 contains 16 residues. J was trimmed by 2 bases and V by 0 bases; bases with no gene match: 2. The CDR3 region has the DNA TGTGCCAGCAGCTTAGATGGGGACAGGGCCTACAATGAGCAGTTCTTC. Amino acids: CASSLDGDRAYNEQFF.

This clonotype was recorded a few times. This CDR3 reads CASSVTSGGAADTQYF. The DNA of the CDR3 is TGTGCCAGCAGCGTGACTAGCGGGGGGGCGGCAGATACGCAGTATTTT. The chain carries TRBV9 and TRBJ2-3; the match to TRBD2 covers 14 bases. The V gene end was trimmed by 2 bases and the J gene end by 4 bases; junction bases not matched to a gene: 3. The CDR3 has 16 amino acids. Germline lookup yields CDR1 SGDLS and CDR2 YYNGEE. The full variable domain, completed using reference TRBV9 and TRBJ2-3, is DSGVTQTPKHLITATGQRVTLRCSPRSGDLSVYWYQQSLDQGLQFLIQYYNGEERAKGNILERFSAQQFPDLHSELNLSSLELGDSALYFCASSVTSGGAADTQYFGPGTRLTVL.

This clonotype was picked up a small number of times. The V gene is TRBV5-1, the J gene TRBJ2-5; TRBD1 might be the D (5 bases). Germline V gene lookup returns CDR1 SGHRS and CDR2 YFSETQ. Deletions cut 1 base from V and 5 bases from J, with 9 bases between. The CDR3 length is 13 residues. CDR3 bases: TGCGCCAGCAGCTTGCAGGCAGGGGAGACCCAGTACTTC. This translates into CASSLQAGETQYF.

This clonotype was seen a few times. The gene calls are TRBV7-3 and TRBJ2-3; 7 bases map to TRBD1. CDR1 and CDR2 (germline): SGHTA, FQGTGA. This CDR3 spans 14 amino acids. Losses at the gene ends were 2 bases for V and 4 bases for J; bases not matched to a gene: 3. The CDR3 loop is CASSLQGESDTQYF. The CDR3 DNA is TGTGCCAGCAGCTTACAGGGGGAATCAGATACGCAGTATTTT. Filled out from reference TRBV7-3 and TRBJ2-3, the complete variable domain reads GAGVSQTPSNKVTEKGKYVELRCDPISGHTALYWYRQSLGQGPEFLIYFQGTGAADDSGLPNDRFFAVRPEGSVSTLKIQRTERGDSAVYLCASSLQGESDTQYFGPGTRLTVL.

This rearrangement joins TRBV12-3 or TRBV12-4 to TRBJ2-5; possibly TRBD2 for D (6 bases). This CDR3 is built from 16 residues. The V and J ends lost 0 bases and 3 bases respectively, with 14 bases between them. CDR3 amino acids: CASSLAAGTPKETQYF. In nucleotides, the CDR3 is TGTGCCAGCAGTTTAGCGGCCGGGACTCCAAAAGAGACCCAGTACTTC.

The V gene is TRBV6-5, the J gene TRBJ1-2; D is undetermined. The CDR3 sequence is 12 residues long. Germline CDR1 is MNHEY and CDR2 is SVGAGI. V was trimmed by 6 bases and J by 6 bases, leaving 11 bases between them. Here the CDR3 DNA reads TGTGCCAGCAGGAAAGACATCGATGGCTACACCTTC. It yields the protein CASRKDIDGYTF.

This clonotype was seen at least ten times. The V call is TRBV29-1, the J call TRBJ2-5; possibly TRBD2 for D (8 bases). The V and J ends lost 2 bases and 3 bases respectively, with 22 bases between them. The CDR3 covers 17 residues. CDR1 SQVTM and CDR2 ANQGSEA come from the germline V gene. As DNA, the CDR3 is TGCAGCGTTGAACTCCAGGGGGGACTAGTCATGGAAGAGACCCAGTACTTC. It translates to CSVELQGGLVMEETQYF.

V gene TRBV6-6 combines with J gene TRBJ2-5; the D call may be TRBD1 or TRBD2 (5 bases each). CDR1 and CDR2 (germline): MNHNY, SVGAGI (reference sequence). CDR3 length equals 11 residues. V lost 6 bases to trimming and J lost 4 bases, with 6 bases between them. The CDR3 DNA reads TGTGCCAGCAGGGGGACAGAGACCCAGTACTTC. Translation: CASRGTETQYF.

This clonotype is a singleton in its sample. The chain employs TRBV2 and TRBJ2-7; either TRBD1 or TRBD2 may fit D (5 bases each). The CDR3 has 14 residues. Germline CDR1 reads SNHLY; CDR2 reads FYNNEI. Trimming pared 7 bases from V and 2 bases from J, leaving 15 bases between. Here the CDR3 reads CASKPRDRTYEQYF. CDR3 bases: TGTGCCAGCAAGCCTCGGGACCGAACCTACGAGCAGTACTTC.

There are a few counts of this clonotype. The genes are TRBV6-5 and TRBJ2-1, with 9 bases that match TRBD2. Trimming removed 2 bases from V and 0 bases from J; junction bases left unmatched: 2. The CDR3 length is 16 residues. The germline V gene encodes CDR1 MNHEY and CDR2 SVGAGI. For the CDR3, the DNA is TGTGCCAGCAGTTACACAGCGGGGGGCTCCTACAATGAGCAGTTCTTC. Translating gives CASSYTAGGSYNEQFF.

The genes are TRBV5-1 and TRBJ2-3; possible D gene TRBD1, 5 bases. V shed 2 bases and J shed 5 bases, with 12 bases lying between them. Germline V CDR1 and CDR2: SGHRS, YFSETQ. The CDR3 runs to 14 residues. Here the CDR3 DNA reads TGCGCCAGCAGCTTCCGAAAAGGGGAAGATACGCAGTATTTT. Its translation: CASSFRKGEDTQYF.

The genes are TRBV12-3 or TRBV12-4 and TRBJ2-3; D is unresolved. This CDR3 is 12 amino acids long. The V gene lost 6 bases and the J gene lost 9 bases, with 13 bases spanning the gap. The CDR3: CASSQEQSTQYF. In nucleotides, the CDR3 is TGTGCCAGCAGCCAAGAACAAAGCACGCAGTATTTT.